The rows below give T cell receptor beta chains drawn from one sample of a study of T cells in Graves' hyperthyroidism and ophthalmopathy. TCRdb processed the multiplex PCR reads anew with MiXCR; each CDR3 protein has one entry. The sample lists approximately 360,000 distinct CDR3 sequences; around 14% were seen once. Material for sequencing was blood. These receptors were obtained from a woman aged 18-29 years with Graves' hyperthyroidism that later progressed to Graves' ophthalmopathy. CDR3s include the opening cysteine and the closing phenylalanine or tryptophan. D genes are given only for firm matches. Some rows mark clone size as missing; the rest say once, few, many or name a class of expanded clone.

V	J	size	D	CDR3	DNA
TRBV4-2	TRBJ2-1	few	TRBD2	CASSQDGQRGGNEQFF	TGTGCCAGCAGCCAAGATGGCCAGCGGGGGGGGAATGAGCAGTTCTTC
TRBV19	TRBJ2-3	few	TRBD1	CASRKLNPGQGPDTQYF	TGTGCCAGTAGAAAACTCAATCCGGGACAGGGACCAGATACGCAGTATTTT
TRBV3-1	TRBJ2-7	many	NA	CASSGRDSLYEQYF	TGTGCCAGCAGCGGCCGGGACTCCTTATACGAGCAGTACTTC
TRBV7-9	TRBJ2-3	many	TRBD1	CASSLTQGVYTDTQYF	TGTGCCAGCAGCTTAACCCAGGGGGTTTACACAGATACGCAGTATTTT
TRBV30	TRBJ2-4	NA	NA	CAWSVSAGIKNIQYF	TGTGCCTGGAGTGTATCTGCGGGTATCAAAAACATTCAGTACTTC
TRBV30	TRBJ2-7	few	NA	CAWSPDSPYEQYF	TGTGCCTGGAGCCCGGACAGCCCCTACGAGCAGTACTTC
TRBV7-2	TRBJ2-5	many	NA	CASSPGARVGETQYF	TGTGCCAGCAGCCCTGGGGCCAGGGTAGGAGAGACCCAGTACTTC
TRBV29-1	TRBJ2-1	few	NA	CSVRDFRLYNEQFF	TGCAGCGTCCGGGACTTCCGACTATACAATGAGCAGTTCTTC
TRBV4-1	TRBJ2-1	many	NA	CASSPTGPYNEQFF	TGCGCCAGCAGCCCCACTGGGCCATACAATGAGCAGTTCTTC
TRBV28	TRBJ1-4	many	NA	CASSLAIATNEKLFF	TGTGCCAGCAGTTTGGCTATAGCAACTAATGAAAAACTGTTTTTT
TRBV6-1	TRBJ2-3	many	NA	CASSEVRGWRTTYTQYF	TGTGCCAGCAGTGAAGTTCGGGGTTGGAGAACCACGTATACGCAGTATTTT
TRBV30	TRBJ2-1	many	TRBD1	CASRDRDRANEQFF	TGTGCCTCCCGAGACCGGGACAGGGCGAATGAGCAGTTCTTC
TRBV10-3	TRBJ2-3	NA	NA	CAISGGGHRRTSTDTQYF	TGTGCCATCAGTGGGGGGGGACACCGGAGGACTAGCACAGATACGCAGTATTTT
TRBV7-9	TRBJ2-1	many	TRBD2	CASSPPVVKVGLASPDNEQFF	TGTGCCAGCAGCCCACCCGTGGTGAAAGTTGGACTAGCGTCGCCAGACAATGAGCAGTTCTTC
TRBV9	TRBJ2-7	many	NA	CASSDSASYEQYF	TGTGCCAGCTCTGACAGTGCCTCCTACGAGCAGTACTTC
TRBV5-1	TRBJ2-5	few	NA	CASSLGGRPREEETQYF	TGCGCCAGCAGCTTGGGAGGGAGACCGAGGGAGGAGGAGACCCAGTACTTC
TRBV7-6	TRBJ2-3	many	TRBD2	CASSSASGRTDTQYF	TGTGCCAGCAGCTCAGCTAGCGGGAGAACAGATACGCAGTATTTT
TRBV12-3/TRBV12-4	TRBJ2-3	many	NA	CASSLSGFSTDTQYF	TGTGCCAGCAGTTTGTCAGGTTTTAGCACAGATACGCAGTATTTT
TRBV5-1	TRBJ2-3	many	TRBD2	CASSWGLAASTDTQYF	TGCGCCAGCAGCTGGGGACTAGCGGCTAGCACAGATACGCAGTATTTT
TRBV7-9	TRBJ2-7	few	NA	CASSRNRADEQYF	TGTGCCAGCAGCCGTAACAGGGCGGACGAGCAGTACTTC
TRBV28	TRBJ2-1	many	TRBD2	CASSLPGGNEQFF	TGTGCCAGCAGTTTACCGGGAGGGAATGAGCAGTTCTTC
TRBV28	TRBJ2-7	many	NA	CASSLELGVSYEQYF	TGTGCCAGCAGTTTAGAGTTAGGGGTATCCTACGAGCAGTACTTC
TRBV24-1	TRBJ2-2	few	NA	CATSDLLAGSTGELFF	TGTGCCACCAGTGATTTGTTGGCAGGGAGTACCGGGGAGCTGTTTTTT
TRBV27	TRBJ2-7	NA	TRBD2	CASSPTSGALSEQYF	TGTGCCAGCAGCCCGACTAGCGGGGCCCTGTCCGAGCAGTACTTC
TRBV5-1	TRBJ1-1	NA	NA	CASSPLVSTEAFF	TGCGCCAGCAGCCCCTTGGTGAGCACTGAAGCTTTCTTT
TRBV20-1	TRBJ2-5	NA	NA	CSARRAAKETQYF	TGCAGTGCTAGAAGGGCAGCAAAAGAGACCCAGTACTTC
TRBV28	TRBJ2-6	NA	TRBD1	CASSSIGGDRGPLSGANVLTF	TGTGCCAGCAGTTCGATAGGGGGAGACAGGGGCCCTCTCTCTGGGGCCAACGTCCTGACTTTC